Shown below are 22 T cell receptor beta chains from a single sample sequenced in a study of human T cells and chemical hapten exposure. TCRdb itself ran the RACE reads through MiXCR, one entry per CDR3 protein. The sample includes about 26,000 distinct CDR3 sequences, over 9% of them seen just once. Time point: patch test 2, 6 weeks after DPC sensitization. As to treatment: therapeutic diphenylcyclopropenone sensitization with weekly scalp DPC. The sequencing here drew on whole blood, taken in connection with sensitization to the hapten diphenylcyclopropenone (DPC). Receptors originate from a man aged 25-45 years with alopecia areata. Some clones in this sample may be carry-over from other donors' samples.

This clonotype was counted many times. One junction end disagrees with the germline gene, perhaps due to a read error. The chain is built from TRBV7-7 and TRBJ2-1, with D tentatively TRBD2 (5 bases). The length of the CDR3 is 12 residues. Per germline, CDR1 SSHAT and CDR2 FNYEAQ (reference sequence). CDR3 in DNA: TGTGCTAGCAGCCCCAGCGGAAATGAGCAGTTCTTC. Translated, it gives CASSPSGNEQFF.

CDR3 nucleotide sequence: TGTGCCAGCAGTTTATGGGCCCCAGCGGGACACTACGAGCAGTACTTC. This encodes CASSLWAPAGHYEQYF. The V and J genes are TRBV27 and TRBJ2-7; a weak D match, TRBD2 (7 bases). Germline CDR1 MNHEY, CDR2 SMNVEV (reference sequence). Deletions cut 1 base from V and 3 bases from J, with 16 bases between. CDR3 size: 16 residues.

This chain links TRBV11-2 with TRBJ1-2; D gene ambiguous. This CDR3 spans 15 amino acids. Looked up from germline, CDR1 is SGHAT and CDR2 is FQNNGV. The ends were cut back, 1 base at V and 6 bases at J, with 15 bases in the middle. The CDR3 spells CASSLAPTAPDGYTF. The DNA of the CDR3 is TGTGCCAGCAGCTTAGCCCCCACCGCCCCGGATGGCTACACCTTC.

This clonotype occurred many times. V usage is TRBV20-1 and J usage is TRBJ2-3; TRBD1 aligns across 8 bases. Germline lookup yields CDR1 DFQATT and CDR2 SNEGSKA (reference sequence). The CDR3 covers 15 residues. V was clipped by 6 bases and J by 4 bases; unmatched bases: 12. The CDR3 sequence is CSATGQGSAADTQYF. DNA for the CDR3: TGCAGTGCCACAGGACAGGGATCAGCGGCAGATACGCAGTATTTT.

This clonotype was recorded many times. The chain employs TRBV20-1 and TRBJ2-3, with 9 bases matching TRBD2. Germline trimming cut 1 base from V and 0 bases from J; bases unmatched to any gene: 14. CDR3 length: 19 amino acids. CDR1 DFQATT and CDR2 SNEGSKA come from the germline V gene (reference sequence). The CDR3 here is CSARVPLGLAGTSTDTQYF. In DNA form, the CDR3 reads TGCAGTGCTAGAGTCCCTCTTGGGCTAGCGGGAACTAGCACAGATACGCAGTATTTT.

Remarks on this clonotype: A much larger clone differs by one base, so this may be a read error. V gene TRBV3-1 combines with J gene TRBJ2-3; 10 bases match TRBD2. Trimming removed 1 base from V and 2 bases from J; junction bases left unmatched: 3. The CDR3 has 16 amino acids. From germline, CDR1 is LGHDT and CDR2 YNNKEL (reference sequence). The DNA of the CDR3 is TGTGCCAGCAGCCAAGTAGGACTAGCGGACACAGATACGCAGTATTTT. This gives the protein CASSQVGLADTDTQYF.

This clonotype turned up a few times. V usage is TRBV4-1 and J usage is TRBJ2-5, with TRBD1 as a possible D gene (5 bases). Trimming stripped 3 bases from V and 1 base from J, with 9 bases between. This CDR3 has 14 amino acids. CDR1 and CDR2 from the germline V gene are MGHRA and YSYEKL. DNA of the CDR3: TGCGCCAGCAGCCAGTTGACAGTCCAAGAGACCCAGTACTTC. Its translation is CASSQLTVQETQYF.

In its sample, this clonotype was seen a few times. The chain joins TRBV9 to TRBJ1-5; 8 nucleotides align to TRBD1. The CDR3 spans 16 residues. Germline V gene data show CDR1 as SGDLS and CDR2 as YYNGEE. V was clipped by 2 bases and J by 7 bases; unmatched bases: 11. CDR3 amino acids: CASSVGQGAKRQPQHF. The CDR3 region has the DNA TGTGCCAGCAGCGTGGGTCAGGGGGCCAAGAGGCAGCCCCAGCATTTT.

The table lists this clonotype with a few counts. This sequence joins TRBV9 and TRBJ1-2; D is uncertain. This CDR3 is built from 11 residues. The V end was cut by 3 bases, the J end by 6 bases, with 6 bases between. The V gene's germline CDR1 is SGDLS and CDR2 YYNGEE. Written as DNA, the CDR3 is TGTGCCAGCAGCGGGGCCGATGGCTACACCTTC. This translates into CASSGADGYTF.

This clonotype was seen ten or more times. The rearrangement uses TRBV6-1 and TRBJ2-7; D is undetermined. Trimming cost V 4 bases and J 2 bases, with 12 bases left between them. CDR3 length equals 14 residues. CDR1 MNHNS and CDR2 SASEGT come from the germline V gene. The CDR3 DNA follows: TGTGCCAGCAGTGGTGGGCCTGTCCCCTACGAGCAGTACTTC. Translated: CASSGGPVPYEQYF.

This clonotype appeared many times. This chain connects TRBV7-2 to TRBJ1-2; 7 nucleotides agree with TRBD1. This CDR3 is 16 amino acids long. Germline CDR1 reads SGHTA; CDR2 reads FQGNSA. Trimming cost V 5 bases and J 6 bases; bases outside gene matches: 15. The CDR3 here is CASSDRTGRGIDGYTF. In DNA form, the CDR3 reads TGTGCCAGCAGCGATAGGACAGGCCGTGGTATTGATGGCTACACCTTC.

The chain has TRBV9 and TRBJ2-3, with no clear D. This CDR3 has 14 amino acids. In germline, CDR1 is SGDLS, CDR2 YYNGEE. V gave up 0 bases and J gave up 2 bases, with 7 bases separating them. CDR3 sequence (DNA): TGTGCCAGCAGCGTAGAGGGCCCCACAGATACGCAGTATTTT. Protein sequence: CASSVEGPTDTQYF.

This chain connects TRBV7-2 to TRBJ2-3, with D possibly TRBD2 on 6 matching bases. The V end lost 6 bases, the J end lost 2 bases, and 12 bases lay between the germline ends. Germline values: CDR1 SGHTA, CDR2 FQGNSA. This CDR3 has 14 amino acids. The CDR3 protein is CASSTSGATDTQYF. The DNA of the CDR3 is TGTGCCAGCAGTACATCGGGAGCCACAGATACGCAGTATTTT.

This clonotype was found many times. This rearrangement joins TRBV24-1 to TRBJ2-1; 10 bases line up with TRBD2. Germline loops: CDR1 KGHDR, CDR2 SFDVKD. CDR3 length: 18 amino acids. Trimming removed 3 bases from V and 4 bases from J; junction bases left unmatched: 11. The CDR3 nucleotides are TGTGCCACCAGTGATCGGACTAGCGGCCCCGCCGGTTACAATGAGCAGTTCTTC. The encoded protein is CATSDRTSGPAGYNEQFF.

This clonotype was recorded a few times. The chain recombines TRBV24-1 with TRBJ2-2, with TRBD1 as a possible D gene (5 bases). V was trimmed by 3 bases and J by 6 bases, leaving 13 bases between them. Germline V gene sequence: CDR1 KGHDR, CDR2 SFDVKD. This CDR3 contains 15 residues. CDR3 loop: CATSDGADMAGELFF. DNA of the CDR3: TGTGCCACCAGTGATGGGGCCGACATGGCCGGGGAGCTGTTTTTT.

V is TRBV28 and J is TRBJ1-2, with 10 bases that match TRBD1. V gave up 6 bases and J gave up 3 bases; unmatched junction bases: 16. The CDR3 extends over 18 amino acids. Germline-derived CDR1 and CDR2 are MDHEN and SYDVKM. CDR3 sequence reads: CASRPQTPGTGADYGYTF. CDR3 in DNA: TGTGCCAGCAGACCACAGACCCCCGGGACAGGGGCTGACTATGGCTACACCTTC.

Remarks on this clonotype: Possible read error: a much larger clone is one base away. V gene TRBV18 combines with J gene TRBJ2-5; 7 bases fit TRBD1. The CDR3 has 14 amino acids. Looked up from germline, CDR1 is KGHSH and CDR2 is LQKENI. V trimming: 6 bases; J trimming: 2 bases; junction bases outside the gene matches: 6. CDR3 sequence: CASSKGTEQETQYF. As DNA, the CDR3 is TGTGCCAGCTCCAAGGGGACAGAGCAAGAGACCCAGTACTTC.

There are a few counts of this clonotype. This sequence joins TRBV7-3 and TRBJ1-1; 8 positions agree with TRBD1. The CDR3 loop spans 14 amino acids. Germline CDR1 SGHTA, CDR2 FQGTGA. Trimming removed 2 bases from V and 4 bases from J; junction bases left unmatched: 3. CDR3 DNA sequence: TGTGCCAGCAGCTTAGTCGGACAGGGCACTGAAGCTTTCTTT. This codes for CASSLVGQGTEAFF.

The chain carries TRBV6-1 and TRBJ2-3; 7 nucleotides agree with TRBD2. J was trimmed by 1 base and V by 5 bases; bases with no gene match: 12. CDR3 length equals 17 residues. The germline V gene has CDR1 MNHNS and CDR2 SASEGT. CDR3 protein: CASSPASERDRTDTQYF. For the CDR3, the DNA is TGTGCCAGCAGTCCGGCCTCGGAGCGGGATCGCACAGATACGCAGTATTTT.

This clonotype was counted many times. The rearrangement uses TRBV6-5 and TRBJ2-7; D is unclear. The germline V gene has CDR1 MNHEY and CDR2 SVGAGI. The germline V and J ends were trimmed by 2 bases and 6 bases, with 8 bases remaining between them. The CDR3 contains 12 residues. The CDR3 protein is CASSYASGEQYF. CDR3 bases: TGTGCCAGCAGTTACGCCTCGGGCGAGCAGTACTTC.

In this sample, this clonotype turned up many times. This rearrangement joins TRBV3-1 to TRBJ1-4; D ambiguous. Germline V gives CDR1 LGHDT, CDR2 YNNKEL (reference sequence). V was cut by 0 bases and J by 3 bases, with 14 bases left in between. The CDR3 sequence is 17 residues long. The CDR3 protein is CASSQDYRTDANEKLFF. The DNA of the CDR3 is TGTGCCAGCAGCCAAGATTATCGCACAGATGCTAATGAAAAACTGTTTTTT.

The chain combines TRBV11-2 with TRBJ2-2; 9 bases align to TRBD1. V gave up 7 bases and J gave up 5 bases; unmatched junction bases: 8. This CDR3 region has 15 residues. Germline loops: CDR1 SGHAT, CDR2 FQNNGV. The CDR3 loop reads CASTFRTGVTGELFF. CDR3 DNA: TGTGCCAGCACCTTCCGGACAGGGGTAACCGGGGAGCTGTTTTTT.